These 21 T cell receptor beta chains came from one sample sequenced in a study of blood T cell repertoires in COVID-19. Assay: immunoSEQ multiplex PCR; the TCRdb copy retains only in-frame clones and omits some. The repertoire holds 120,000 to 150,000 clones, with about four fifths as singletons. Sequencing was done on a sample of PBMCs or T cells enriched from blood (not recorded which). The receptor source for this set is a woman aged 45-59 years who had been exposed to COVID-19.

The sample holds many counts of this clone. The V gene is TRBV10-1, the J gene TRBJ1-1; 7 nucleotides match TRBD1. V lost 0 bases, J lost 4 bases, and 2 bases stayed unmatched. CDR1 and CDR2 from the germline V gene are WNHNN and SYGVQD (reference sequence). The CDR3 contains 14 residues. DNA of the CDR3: TGCGCCAGCAGTGAGTCGGCAGGGGGCACTGAAGCTTTCTTT. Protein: CASSESAGGTEAFF.

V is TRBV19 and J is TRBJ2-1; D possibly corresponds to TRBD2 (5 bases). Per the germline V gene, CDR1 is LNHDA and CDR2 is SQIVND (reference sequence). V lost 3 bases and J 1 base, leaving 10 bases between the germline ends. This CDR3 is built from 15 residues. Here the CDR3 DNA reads TGTGCCAGTAGTATTCGTGGCGGGTCCTACAATGAGCAGTTCTTC. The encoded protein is CASSIRGGSYNEQFF.

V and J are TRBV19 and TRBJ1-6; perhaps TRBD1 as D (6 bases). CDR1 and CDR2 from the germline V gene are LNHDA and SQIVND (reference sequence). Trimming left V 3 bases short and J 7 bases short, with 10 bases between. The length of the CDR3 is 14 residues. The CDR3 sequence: CASSIQGPNSPLHF. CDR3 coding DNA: TGTGCCAGTAGTATTCAGGGGCCGAATTCACCCCTCCACTTT. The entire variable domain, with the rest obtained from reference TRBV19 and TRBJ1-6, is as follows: DGGITQSPKYLFRKEGQNVTLSCEQNLNHDAMYWYRQDPGQGLRLIYYSQIVNDFQKGDIAEGYSVSREKKESFPLTVTSAQKNPTAFYLCASSIQGPNSPLHFGNGTRLTVT.

CDR3 protein: CASAEQIDTQYF. The CDR3 region has the DNA TGTGCCAGCGCGGAGCAAATAGATACGCAGTATTTT. J is TRBJ2-3 and V is TRBV14; D uncertain. Germline loops: CDR1 SGHDN, CDR2 FVKESK. CDR3 size: 12 residues. The germline V and J ends were trimmed by 8 bases and 5 bases, with 11 bases remaining between them.

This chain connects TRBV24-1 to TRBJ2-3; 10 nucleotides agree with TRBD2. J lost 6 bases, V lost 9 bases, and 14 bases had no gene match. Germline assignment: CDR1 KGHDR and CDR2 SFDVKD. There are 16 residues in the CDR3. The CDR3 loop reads CATRPSEREGADTQYF. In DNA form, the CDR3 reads TGTGCCACCCGTCCCTCGGAGCGGGAGGGCGCGGATACGCAGTATTTT.

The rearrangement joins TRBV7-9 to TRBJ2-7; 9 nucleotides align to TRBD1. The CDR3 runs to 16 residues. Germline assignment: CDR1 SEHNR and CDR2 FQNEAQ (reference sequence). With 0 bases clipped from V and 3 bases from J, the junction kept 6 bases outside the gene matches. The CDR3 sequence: CASSLAVGTGRYEQYF. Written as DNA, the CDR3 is TGTGCCAGCAGCTTAGCGGTAGGGACAGGGCGCTACGAGCAGTACTTC.

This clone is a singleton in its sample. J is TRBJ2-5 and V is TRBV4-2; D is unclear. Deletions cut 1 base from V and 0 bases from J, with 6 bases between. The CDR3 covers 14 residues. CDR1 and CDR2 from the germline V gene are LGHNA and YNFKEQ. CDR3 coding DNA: TGTGCCAGCAGCCAAGGGTTAGACCAAGAGACCCAGTACTTC. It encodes CASSQGLDQETQYF.

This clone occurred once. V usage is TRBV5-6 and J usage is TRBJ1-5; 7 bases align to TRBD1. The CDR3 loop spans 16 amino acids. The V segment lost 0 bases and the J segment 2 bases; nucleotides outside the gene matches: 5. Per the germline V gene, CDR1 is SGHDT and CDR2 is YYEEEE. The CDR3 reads CASSLGTGAGNQPQHF. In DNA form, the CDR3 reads TGTGCCAGCAGCTTGGGCACAGGGGCTGGCAATCAGCCCCAGCATTTT. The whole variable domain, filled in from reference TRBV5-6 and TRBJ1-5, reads DAGVTQSPTHLIKTRGQQVTLRCSPKSGHDTVSWYQQALGQGPQFIFQYYEEEERQRGNFPDRFSGHQFPNYSSELNVNALLLGDSALYLCASSLGTGAGNQPQHFGDGTRLSIL.

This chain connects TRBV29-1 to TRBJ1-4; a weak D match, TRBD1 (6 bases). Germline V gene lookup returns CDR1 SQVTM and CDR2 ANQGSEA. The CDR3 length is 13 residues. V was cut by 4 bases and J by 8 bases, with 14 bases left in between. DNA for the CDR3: TGCAGCGTTGCCCTCTCCGGGACAGAAAAACTGTTTTTT. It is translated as CSVALSGTEKLFF.

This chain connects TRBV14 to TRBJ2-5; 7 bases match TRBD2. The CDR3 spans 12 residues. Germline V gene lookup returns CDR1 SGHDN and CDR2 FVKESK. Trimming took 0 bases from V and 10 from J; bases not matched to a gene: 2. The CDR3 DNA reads TGTGCCAGCAGCCAAGATTGGGGGGGCCAGTACTTC. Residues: CASSQDWGGQYF. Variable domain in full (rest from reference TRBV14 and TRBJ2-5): EAGVTQFPSHSVIEKGQTVTLRCDPISGHDNLYWYRRVMGKEIKFLLHFVKESKQDESGMPNNRFLAERTGGTYSTLKVQPAELEDSGVYFCASSQDWGGQYFGPGTRLLVL.

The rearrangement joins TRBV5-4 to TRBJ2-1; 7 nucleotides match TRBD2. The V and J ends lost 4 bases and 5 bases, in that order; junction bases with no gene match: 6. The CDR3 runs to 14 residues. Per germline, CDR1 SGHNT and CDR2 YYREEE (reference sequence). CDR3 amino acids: CASSTGLYNNEQFF. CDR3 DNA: TGTGCCAGCAGCACGGGACTATATAACAATGAGCAGTTCTTC.

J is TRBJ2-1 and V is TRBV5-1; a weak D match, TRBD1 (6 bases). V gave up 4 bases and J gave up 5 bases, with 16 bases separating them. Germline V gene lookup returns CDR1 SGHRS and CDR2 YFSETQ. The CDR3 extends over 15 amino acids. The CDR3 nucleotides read TGCGCCAGCAGCCTAGAACAGGGCCGACACAATGAGCAGTTCTTC. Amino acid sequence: CASSLEQGRHNEQFF.

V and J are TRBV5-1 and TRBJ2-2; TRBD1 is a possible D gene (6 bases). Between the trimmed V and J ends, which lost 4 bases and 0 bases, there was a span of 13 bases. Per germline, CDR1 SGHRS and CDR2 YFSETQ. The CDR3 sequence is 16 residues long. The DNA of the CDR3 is TGCGCCAGCAGCCCTCACGGGACACCGAACACCGGGGAGCTGTTTTTT. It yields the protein CASSPHGTPNTGELFF.

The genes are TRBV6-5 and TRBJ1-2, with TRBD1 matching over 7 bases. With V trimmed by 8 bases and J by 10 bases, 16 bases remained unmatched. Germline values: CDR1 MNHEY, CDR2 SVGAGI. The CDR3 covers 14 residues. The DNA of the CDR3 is TGTGCCAGCGGGCCAGGACAGGCCCGAGTGGACTACACCTTC. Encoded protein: CASGPGQARVDYTF.

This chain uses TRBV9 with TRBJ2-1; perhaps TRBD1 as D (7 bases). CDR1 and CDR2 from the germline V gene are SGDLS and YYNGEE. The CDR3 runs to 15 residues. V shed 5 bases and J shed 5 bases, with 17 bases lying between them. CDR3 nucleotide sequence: TGTGCCAGCAGTGGTCGGCAGGGGGGCAACAATGAGCAGTTCTTC. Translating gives CASSGRQGGNNEQFF.

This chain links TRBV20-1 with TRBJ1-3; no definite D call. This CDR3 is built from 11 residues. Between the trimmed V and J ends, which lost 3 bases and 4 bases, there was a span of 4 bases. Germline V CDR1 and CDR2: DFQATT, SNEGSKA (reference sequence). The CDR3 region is CSARAGNTIYF. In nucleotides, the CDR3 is TGCAGTGCTAGGGCCGGAAACACCATATATTTT.

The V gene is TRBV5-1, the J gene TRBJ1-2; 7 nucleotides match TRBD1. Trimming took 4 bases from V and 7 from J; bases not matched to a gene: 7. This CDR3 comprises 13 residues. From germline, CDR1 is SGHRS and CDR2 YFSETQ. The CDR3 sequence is CASSIDRDGGYTF. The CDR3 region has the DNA TGCGCCAGCAGCATCGACAGGGATGGTGGCTACACCTTC.

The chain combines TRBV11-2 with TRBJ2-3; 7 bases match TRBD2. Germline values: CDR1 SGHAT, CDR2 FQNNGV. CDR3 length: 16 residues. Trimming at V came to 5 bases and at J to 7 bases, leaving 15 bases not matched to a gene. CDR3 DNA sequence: TGTGCCAGCAGCCCCCTCTCTAGCGGAAGTAGGTATACGCAGTATTTT. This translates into CASSPLSSGSRYTQYF.

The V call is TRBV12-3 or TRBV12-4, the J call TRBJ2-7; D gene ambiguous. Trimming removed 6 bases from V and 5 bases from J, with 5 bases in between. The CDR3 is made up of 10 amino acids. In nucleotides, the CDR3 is TGTGCCAGCAGGGGCCACGAGCAGTACTTC. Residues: CASRGHEQYF.

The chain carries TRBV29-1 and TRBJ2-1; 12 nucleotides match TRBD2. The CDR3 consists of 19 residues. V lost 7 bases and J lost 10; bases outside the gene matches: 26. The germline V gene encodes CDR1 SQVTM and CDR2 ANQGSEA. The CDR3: CSGGLGEGAGLAGRREQFF. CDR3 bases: TGCAGCGGGGGGTTAGGCGAGGGCGCAGGACTAGCGGGGAGACGGGAGCAGTTCTTC.

The CDR3 loop is CASSLDPREKLFF. The CDR3 bases are TGTGCCAGCAGCTTAGATCCCAGGGAAAAACTGTTTTTT. J is TRBJ1-4 and V is TRBV11-2, with D hard to call. Trimming took 0 bases from V and 8 from J, leaving 7 bases between them. CDR3 size: 13 residues. From germline, CDR1 is SGHAT and CDR2 FQNNGV.